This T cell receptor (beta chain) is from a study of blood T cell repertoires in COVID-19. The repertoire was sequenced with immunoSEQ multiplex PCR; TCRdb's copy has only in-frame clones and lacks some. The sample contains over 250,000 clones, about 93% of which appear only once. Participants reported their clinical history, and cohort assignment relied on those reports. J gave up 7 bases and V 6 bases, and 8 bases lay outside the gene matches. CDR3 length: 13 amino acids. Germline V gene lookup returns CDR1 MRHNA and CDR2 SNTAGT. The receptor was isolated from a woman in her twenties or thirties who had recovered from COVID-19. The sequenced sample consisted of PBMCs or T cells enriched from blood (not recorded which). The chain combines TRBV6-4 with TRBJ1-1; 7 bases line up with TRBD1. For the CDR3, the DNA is TGTGCCAGCAGCCAGACAGGGAGTGGTGAAGCTTTCTTT. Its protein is CASSQTGSGEAFF.